This is a list of T cell receptor beta chains from one sample in a study of cytomegalovirus exposure and HLA in healthy donors. Clones were read by immunoSEQ multiplex PCR, and TCRdb kept only the in-frame ones, dropping some. This table holds around 65,000 clones, 65% to 70% found once. Sequencing was performed on PBMCs. These receptors were obtained from a man aged 40-49 years in good health and CMV-seropositive. Each CDR3 is given with its conserved first and last residue. D genes are given only for firm matches. Clone size, where shown, is once, few, many, or a class for clones that have expanded.

>NA|TRBJ1-2|12|TRBV30|TRBD1
TGTGCCTGCCTCACAGGGGGCGTTAGCTACACCTTC
CACLTGGVSYTF
>NA|TRBJ2-1|14|TRBV11-3|TRBD2
TGTGCCAGCAGCACGGGACTAGCGAACAATGAGCAGTTCTTC
CASSTGLANNEQFF
>NA|TRBJ2-7|15|TRBV27|TRBD2
TGTGCCAGCAGTTTATGGGCTAGCGGGGTCTACGAGCAGTACTTC
CASSLWASGVYEQYF
>once|TRBJ2-7|12|TRBV5-1|NA
TGCGCCAGCAGCGAGAGTAGCTACGAGCAGTACTTC
CASSESSYEQYF
>NA|TRBJ2-7|13|TRBV5-4|TRBD1
TGTGCCAGCAGACCGGGACAGGGTACCGAGCAGTACTTC
CASRPGQGTEQYF
>NA|TRBJ2-5|16|TRBV19|TRBD2
TGTGCCAGTAGTACTACTAGCGGGAGCCTGGGAGAGACCCAGTACTTC
CASSTTSGSLGETQYF
>NA|TRBJ2-1|15|TRBV12-5|NA
TGTGCTAGTGGTTCAAGTCCTAGCTCCTACAATGAGCAGTTCTTC
CASGSSPSSYNEQFF
>once|TRBJ2-6|18|TRBV27|NA
TGTGCCAGCAGTGCCGAGACAGCAAGTTTAACTGGGGCCAACGTCCTGACTTTC
CASSAETASLTGANVLTF
>NA|TRBJ2-2|15|TRBV9|TRBD2
TGTGCCAGCAGCGTAGGCCTAGCGGGATACGGGGAGCTGTTTTTT
CASSVGLAGYGELFF
>NA|TRBJ2-7|12|TRBV6-6|NA
TGTGCCAGCAGTTACCAGGGGCAGAGCACCGGCTTC
CASSYQGQSTGF
>NA|TRBJ2-2|16|TRBV2|TRBD2
TGTGCCAGCAGTGAGAGTCTAGCGGGGGGTAACGGGGAGCTGTTTTTT
CASSESLAGGNGELFF
>NA|TRBJ2-7|16|TRBV7-6|TRBD2
TGTGCCAGCAGCCCGACTAGCGGGAGTAATATACGCGAGCAGTACTTC
CASSPTSGSNIREQYF
>NA|TRBJ1-1|14|TRBV11-2|NA
TGTGCCAGCAGCTTCTGGGGGCCGAACACTGAAGCTTTCTTT
CASSFWGPNTEAFF
>NA|TRBJ1-2|17|TRBV7-9|TRBD1
TGTGCCAGCAGCCCAGAACCTGGACAGGGTGCTAACTATGGCTACACCTTC
CASSPEPGQGANYGYTF
>NA|TRBJ2-7|14|TRBV19|NA
TGTGCCAGTAGTATTACTTACAGGGACCACGAGCAGTACTTC
CASSITYRDHEQYF
>NA|TRBJ2-1|14|TRBV6-4|NA
TGTGCCAGCAGTGCTGCGGACTCTCACAATGAGCAGTTCTTC
CASSAADSHNEQFF
>few|TRBJ1-2|15|TRBV9|TRBD1
TGTGCCAGCAGCGACCGACAGGGTGTAAACTATGGCTACACCTTC
CASSDRQGVNYGYTF
>once|TRBJ2-2|13|TRBV27|NA
TGTGCCAGCAGGCCCGGGCAGGGCGGGGAGCTGTTTTTT
CASRPGQGGELFF
>NA|TRBJ1-5|13|TRBV30|TRBD1
TGTGCCTGGGAGACAGGGGAGGGACAGCCCCAGCATTTT
CAWETGEGQPQHF
>NA|TRBJ1-3|16|TRBV19|NA
TGTGCCAGTAGTATAGTTTACAGAAGCTCTGGAAACACCATATATTTT
CASSIVYRSSGNTIYF
>NA|TRBJ1-2|15|TRBV9|TRBD1
TGTGCCAGCAGCGAGGTTTACAGGGGAGCTAATGGCTACACCTTC
CASSEVYRGANGYTF
>NA|TRBJ2-2|12|TRBV30|NA
TGTGCCTGGAGTTACGGTAACGGGGAGCTGTTTTTT
CAWSYGNGELFF
>NA|TRBJ2-3|15|TRBV7-6|NA
TGTGCCAGCAGCTTTGGCGGGGAGTTCACAGATACGCAGTATTTT
CASSFGGEFTDTQYF
>NA|TRBJ2-2|15|TRBV19|NA
TGTGCCAGTAGTATAGGCGGGGTCGGCACCGGGGAGCTGTTTTTT
CASSIGGVGTGELFF
>NA|TRBJ2-3|13|TRBV5-4|TRBD2
TGTGCCAGCAGCGGAGGGAGGGGAGATACGCAGTATTTT
CASSGGRGDTQYF
>once|TRBJ2-1|14|TRBV7-2|TRBD2
TGTGCCAGCAGCGTACGGGTAGCGCGGGGGGAGCAGTTCTTC
CASSVRVARGEQFF
>NA|TRBJ2-3|17|TRBV19|TRBD2
TGTGCCAGTAGTACCGGGACTAGCGGGAGGAGGACAGATACGCAGTATTTT
CASSTGTSGRRTDTQYF